This T cell receptor (beta chain) was sequenced in a study of naive and memory T cell subsets. Four PCR rounds used nested alpha and beta constant region primers plus the SP2 primer. TCRdb ran MiXCR on the 5' RACE reads and lists one entry per CDR3 protein. The profile shows 55,000 to 65,000 distinct CDR3 sequences, less than 10% of them singletons. Overall study results and limits: This RNA-based method may be sensitive to activation-related transcript changes.

The V and J ends lost 0 bases and 3 bases respectively, with 9 bases between them. The V gene's germline CDR1 is MNHEY and CDR2 SVGAGI. The CDR3 runs 15 residues. This clonotype was picked up many times. The antigen remains unidentified. An oligonucleotide containing a UMI was ligated to the 3' end of TCR cDNA. The chain couples TRBV6-5 to TRBJ2-1, with D hard to call. The receptor comes from a female donor in good health. CDR3 residues: CASSYSYGGYNEQFF. The CDR3 DNA reads as TGTGCCAGCAGTTACTCGTACGGCGGCTACAATGAGCAGTTCTTC.